The clone carrying this T cell receptor (beta chain) was counted many times. The entry originates in a study of T-cell memory formation after mild COVID-19. As for the study in general: The study found TCR clusters largely donor specific.

TCRdb re-analysed the 5' RACE reads in MiXCR, keeping a single row per CDR3 protein. The table lists approximately 150,000 distinct CDR3 sequences, about 5.7% of them singletons. CDR1 and CDR2 from the germline V gene are DFQATT and SNEGSKA (reference sequence). V lost 6 bases to trimming and J lost 2 bases; unmatched junction nucleotides: 8. The CDR3 is 16 residues long. Input material: PBMCs or a T cell subset sorted from them (not recorded which). J is TRBJ2-1 and V is TRBV20-1, with 12 bases that match TRBD2. The source of this sequence is an adult woman who had mild COVID-19 (a few samples of this study predate the infection). Cell type and time point are not known. CDR3 residues: CSAYTSGRPPYNEQFF. The CDR3 nucleotides are TGCAGTGCCTATACTAGCGGGAGGCCCCCCTACAATGAGCAGTTCTTC.